The 11 T cell receptor beta chains below were found in one sample sequenced in a study of T cells in Graves' hyperthyroidism and ophthalmopathy. It was RNA transcripts that yielded the amplified TCR beta CDR3 regions. TCR CDR3 underwent first-round RT-PCR with the HTBI primer set. One entry per CDR3 protein results from TCRdb running MiXCR on the multiplex PCR reads. Of hundreds of thousands of distinct CDR3 sequences listed, 25% to 30% are singletons. Sequencing was done on a sample of blood. These receptors came from a man between 35 and 55 years old with Graves' hyperthyroidism that later progressed to Graves' ophthalmopathy.

The V gene is TRBV20-1, the J gene TRBJ2-5; weak D call: TRBD1 (6 bases). Germline V gene sequence: CDR1 DFQATT, CDR2 SNEGSKA (reference sequence). Trimming left V 6 bases short and J 3 bases short, with 17 bases between. The CDR3 extends over 14 amino acids. The CDR3 sequence: CSAPKTHREETQYF. As DNA, the CDR3 is TGCAGTGCCCCGAAAACGCACAGGGAAGAGACCCAGTACTTC.

This clonotype was recorded at least ten times. V is TRBV27 and J is TRBJ2-7; perhaps D is TRBD1 or TRBD2 (5 bases each). Trimming removed 8 bases at V and 3 bases at J, with 14 bases between. CDR1 and CDR2 (germline): MNHEY, SMNVEV (reference sequence). The length of the CDR3 is 13 residues. CDR3 residues: CASGTRHHYEQYF. For the CDR3, the DNA is TGTGCCAGCGGGACCCGTCACCACTACGAGCAGTACTTC.

A single count supports this clonotype. The chain carries TRBV6-2 or TRBV6-3 and TRBJ2-5; perhaps TRBD1 as D (5 bases). Per the germline V gene, CDR1 is MNHEY and CDR2 is SVGEGT. This CDR3 is built from 13 residues. V was cut by 6 bases and J by 5 bases, with 13 bases left in between. The chain's CDR3 is CASSWGERETQYF. The CDR3 bases are TGTGCCAGCAGCTGGGGCGAGAGGGAGACCCAGTACTTC.

Ten or more counts support this clonotype. V gene TRBV20-1 combines with J gene TRBJ2-4; unclear D gene. CDR1 and CDR2 (germline): DFQATT, SNEGSKA (reference sequence). With 5 bases removed from V and 6 bases from J, the gap between germline ends came to 5 bases. This CDR3 spans 10 amino acids. The CDR3 DNA reads as TGCAGTGCTGGGGTAAACATTCAGTACTTC. Its protein product is CSAGVNIQYF.

This clonotype has ten or more counts. The CDR3 reads CASSTDRHGELFF. CDR3 nucleotides: TGTGCCAGCAGCACGGACAGGCACGGGGAGCTGTTTTTT. The chain links TRBV11-2 to TRBJ2-2; 7 positions match TRBD1. The germline CDR1 and CDR2 sequences are SGHAT and FQNNGV. The CDR3 spans 13 residues. Unmatched junction bases numbered 4, after V lost 5 bases and J lost 7 bases.

This clonotype was detected many times. V usage is TRBV20-1 and J usage is TRBJ2-4; TRBD1 or TRBD2 may be the D gene (5 bases each). Germline assignment: CDR1 DFQATT and CDR2 SNEGSKA (reference sequence). CDR3 length: 13 amino acids. The CDR3 region has the DNA TGCAGCGGGGTGGGGACCGCCAAAAACATTCAGTACTTC. The encoded protein is CSGVGTAKNIQYF.

This clonotype was counted at least ten times. The gene calls are TRBV5-1 and TRBJ2-2, with D possibly being TRBD1 (6 bases). V was pared by 2 bases and J by 1 base, with 15 bases between. The CDR3 contains 17 residues. Germline lookup yields CDR1 SGHRS and CDR2 YFSETQ. In DNA form, the CDR3 reads TGCGCCAGCAGCTTAGGGCCCGAGACAGGGAACACCGGGGAGCTGTTTTTT. Protein sequence: CASSLGPETGNTGELFF.

This clonotype was recorded at least ten times. The rearrangement links TRBV7-8 to TRBJ2-7, with D unclear. Germline CDR1 reads SGHVS; CDR2 reads FQNEAQ. This CDR3 comprises 15 residues. The V end lost 1 base, the J end lost 3 bases, and 13 bases lay between the germline ends. The CDR3 DNA reads TGTGCCAGCAGCTTAGGAGTCGGCCGAGTCTACGAGCAGTACTTC. As protein: CASSLGVGRVYEQYF.

The chain recombines TRBV27 with TRBJ2-5; a weak D match, TRBD1 (6 bases). CDR3 length equals 15 residues. Germline V gene data show CDR1 as MNHEY and CDR2 as SMNVEV (reference sequence). V lost 6 bases, J lost 4 bases, and 18 bases lay in between. CDR3 in amino acids: CASSRTDRFPETQYF. CDR3 nucleotides: TGTGCCAGCAGCAGGACAGACAGGTTCCCAGAGACCCAGTACTTC.

Ten or more counts support this clonotype. One end of the junction does not line up with germline, which may come from a read error. The genes are TRBV24-1 and TRBJ2-7; 10 bases align to TRBD1. This CDR3 has 15 amino acids. In germline, CDR1 is KGHDR, CDR2 SFDVKD. The CDR3 region has the DNA TGTGCCACCAGCCATGGAGGGACAGGGGCTCGGGAGCAGTGCTTC. Amino acids: CATSHGGTGAREQCF.

About this clonotype: The DNA is omitted, as the CDR3 cannot be located on it reliably, and the CDR3 follows TCRdb's listing. The chain employs TRBV11-2 and TRBJ2-7; the DNA was not used to check the table's D call, TRBD1. CDR1 is SGHAT and CDR2 is FQNNGV in the germline V gene. The CDR3 comprises 14 residues, both ends counted. CDR3: CASSFGRGSYEHYF.